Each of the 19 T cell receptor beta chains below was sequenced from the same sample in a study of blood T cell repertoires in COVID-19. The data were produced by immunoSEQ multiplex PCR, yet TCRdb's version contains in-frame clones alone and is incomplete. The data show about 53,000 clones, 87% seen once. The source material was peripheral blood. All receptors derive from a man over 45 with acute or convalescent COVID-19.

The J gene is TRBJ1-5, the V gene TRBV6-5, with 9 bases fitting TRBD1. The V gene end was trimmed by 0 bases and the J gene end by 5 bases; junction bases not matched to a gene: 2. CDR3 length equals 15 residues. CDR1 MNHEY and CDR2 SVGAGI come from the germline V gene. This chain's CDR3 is CASSYSGTGHQPQHF. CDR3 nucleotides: TGTGCCAGCAGTTACTCCGGGACAGGGCATCAGCCCCAGCATTTT.

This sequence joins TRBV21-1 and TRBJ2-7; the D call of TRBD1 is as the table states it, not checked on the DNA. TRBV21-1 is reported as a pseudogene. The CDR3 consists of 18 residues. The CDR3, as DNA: TGTGCCAGCAGCAAAGCCGATCTCGGGACAGGGCGCTCCTACGAGCAGTACTTC. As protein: CASSKADLGTGRSYEQYF.

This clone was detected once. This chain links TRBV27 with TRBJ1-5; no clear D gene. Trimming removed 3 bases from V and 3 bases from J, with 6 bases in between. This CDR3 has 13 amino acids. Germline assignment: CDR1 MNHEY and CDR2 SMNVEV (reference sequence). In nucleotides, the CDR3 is TGTGCCAGCAGTTTTAAATTCAATCAGCCCCAGCATTTT. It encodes CASSFKFNQPQHF.

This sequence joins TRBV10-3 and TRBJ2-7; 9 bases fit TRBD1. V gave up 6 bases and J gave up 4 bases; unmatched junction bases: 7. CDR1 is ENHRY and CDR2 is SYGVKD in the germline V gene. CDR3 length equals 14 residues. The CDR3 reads CAIRPTGGGYEQYF. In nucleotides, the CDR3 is TGTGCCATCAGGCCCACAGGGGGCGGATACGAGCAGTACTTC.

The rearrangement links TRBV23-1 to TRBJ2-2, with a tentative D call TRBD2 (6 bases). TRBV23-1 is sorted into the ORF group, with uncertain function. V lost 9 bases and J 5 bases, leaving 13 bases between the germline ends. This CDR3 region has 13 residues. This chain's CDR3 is CARPGVWTGELFF. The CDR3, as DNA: TGCGCCAGACCGGGGGTGTGGACCGGGGAGCTGTTTTTT.

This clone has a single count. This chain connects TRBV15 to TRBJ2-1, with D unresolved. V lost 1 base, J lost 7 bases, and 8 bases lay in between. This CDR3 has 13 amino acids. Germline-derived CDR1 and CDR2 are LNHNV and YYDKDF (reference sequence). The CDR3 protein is CATSRAPRNEQFF. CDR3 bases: TGTGCCACCAGCAGAGCTCCCCGGAATGAGCAGTTCTTC. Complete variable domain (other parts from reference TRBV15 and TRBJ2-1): DAMVIQNPRYQVTQFGKPVTLSCSQTLNHNVMYWYQQKSSQAPKLLFHYYDKDFNNEADTPDNFQSRRPNTSFCFLDIRSPGLGDTAMYLCATSRAPRNEQFFGPGTRLTVL.

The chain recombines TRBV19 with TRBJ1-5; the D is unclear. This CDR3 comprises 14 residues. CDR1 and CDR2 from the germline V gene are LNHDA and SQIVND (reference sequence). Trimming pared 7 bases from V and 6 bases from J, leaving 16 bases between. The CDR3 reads CASTIWGGIQPQHF. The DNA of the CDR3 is TGTGCCAGTACCATCTGGGGAGGGATTCAGCCCCAGCATTTT.

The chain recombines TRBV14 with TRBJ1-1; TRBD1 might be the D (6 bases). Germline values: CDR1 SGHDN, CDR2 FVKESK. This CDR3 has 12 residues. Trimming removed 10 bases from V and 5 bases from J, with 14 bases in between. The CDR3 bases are TGTGCCACCCGGGAAGGGGGTACTGAAGCTTTCTTT. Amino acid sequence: CATREGGTEAFF.

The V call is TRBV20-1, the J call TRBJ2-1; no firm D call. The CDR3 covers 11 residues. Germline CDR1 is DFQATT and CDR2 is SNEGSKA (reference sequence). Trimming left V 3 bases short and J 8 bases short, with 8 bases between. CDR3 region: CSASRPHEQFF. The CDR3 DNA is TGCAGTGCTAGCCGTCCCCATGAGCAGTTCTTC.

CDR3 protein: CASSRAGRTGELFF. The CDR3 bases are TGTGCCAGCAGCCGAGCGGGACGGACCGGGGAGCTGTTTTTT. The chain has TRBV6-5 and TRBJ2-2, with 7 bases lining up with TRBD2. Trimming at V came to 6 bases and at J to 5 bases, leaving 6 bases not matched to a gene. The V gene's germline CDR1 is MNHEY and CDR2 SVGAGI. The CDR3 is 14 residues long.

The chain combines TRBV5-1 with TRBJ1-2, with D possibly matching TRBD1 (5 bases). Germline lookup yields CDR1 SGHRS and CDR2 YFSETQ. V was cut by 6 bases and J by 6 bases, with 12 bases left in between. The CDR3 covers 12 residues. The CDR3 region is CASKPGSDGYTF. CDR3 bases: TGCGCCAGCAAGCCAGGGTCTGATGGCTACACCTTC.

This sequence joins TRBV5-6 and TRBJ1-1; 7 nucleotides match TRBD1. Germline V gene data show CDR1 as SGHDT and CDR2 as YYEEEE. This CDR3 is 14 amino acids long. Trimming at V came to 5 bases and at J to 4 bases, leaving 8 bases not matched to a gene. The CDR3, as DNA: TGTGCCAGCAGTCCGGACAGGCGGGGCACTGAAGCTTTCTTT. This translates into CASSPDRRGTEAFF.

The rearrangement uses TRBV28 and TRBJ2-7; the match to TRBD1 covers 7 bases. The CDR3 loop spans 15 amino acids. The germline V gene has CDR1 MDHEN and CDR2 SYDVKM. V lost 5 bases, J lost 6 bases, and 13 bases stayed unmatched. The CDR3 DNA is TGTGCCAGCAGTCCGTCCTTAGGACAGGCCCGCGAGCAGTACTTC. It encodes CASSPSLGQAREQYF.

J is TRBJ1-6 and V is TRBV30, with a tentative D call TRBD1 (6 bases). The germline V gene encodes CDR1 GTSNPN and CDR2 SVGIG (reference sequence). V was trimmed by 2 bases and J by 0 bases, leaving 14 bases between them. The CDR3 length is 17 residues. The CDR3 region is CAWSTKEDSSYNSPLHF. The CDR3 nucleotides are TGTGCCTGGAGTACCAAGGAGGACAGCTCCTATAATTCACCCCTCCACTTT.

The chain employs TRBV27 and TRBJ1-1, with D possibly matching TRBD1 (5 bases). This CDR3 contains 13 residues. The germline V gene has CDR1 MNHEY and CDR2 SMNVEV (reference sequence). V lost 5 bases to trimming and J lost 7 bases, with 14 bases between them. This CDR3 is CASSPLGQFEAFF. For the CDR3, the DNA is TGTGCCAGCAGTCCCCTCGGACAATTTGAAGCTTTCTTT.

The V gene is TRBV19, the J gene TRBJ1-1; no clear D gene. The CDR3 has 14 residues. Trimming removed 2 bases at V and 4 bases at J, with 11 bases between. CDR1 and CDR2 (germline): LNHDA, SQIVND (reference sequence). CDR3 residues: CASSIKARGTEAFF. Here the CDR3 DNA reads TGTGCCAGTAGTATAAAAGCCCGGGGCACTGAAGCTTTCTTT.

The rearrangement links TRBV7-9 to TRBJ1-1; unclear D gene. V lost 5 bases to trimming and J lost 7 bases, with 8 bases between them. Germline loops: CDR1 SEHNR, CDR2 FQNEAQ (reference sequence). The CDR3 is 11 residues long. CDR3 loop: CASSREVEAFF. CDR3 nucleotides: TGTGCCAGCAGCCGGGAAGTTGAAGCTTTCTTT. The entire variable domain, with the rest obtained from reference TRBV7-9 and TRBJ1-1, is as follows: DTGVSQNPRHKITKRGQNVTFRCDPISEHNRLYWYRQTLGQGPEFLTYFQNEAQLEKSRLLSDRFSAERPKGSFSTLEIQRTEQGDSAMYLCASSREVEAFFGQGTRLTVV.

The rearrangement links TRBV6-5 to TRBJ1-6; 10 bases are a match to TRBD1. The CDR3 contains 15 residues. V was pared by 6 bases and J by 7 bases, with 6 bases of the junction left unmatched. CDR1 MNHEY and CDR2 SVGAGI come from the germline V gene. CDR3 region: CASSGGQGLNSPLHF. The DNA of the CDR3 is TGTGCCAGCAGCGGGGGACAGGGGCTAAATTCACCCCTCCACTTT.

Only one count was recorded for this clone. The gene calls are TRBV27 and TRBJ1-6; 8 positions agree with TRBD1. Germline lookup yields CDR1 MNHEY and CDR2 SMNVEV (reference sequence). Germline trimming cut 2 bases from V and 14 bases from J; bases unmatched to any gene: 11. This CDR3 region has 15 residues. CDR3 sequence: CASSLDGTGLQALHF. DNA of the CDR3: TGTGCCAGCAGTTTAGACGGGACAGGTTTACAGGCCCTCCACTTT.